The T cell receptor (beta chain) described here comes from a study of identifying expanded T cells in peripheral blood. General study results and limits: Differentially abundant clones: about 1.2 between replicates, approximately 15 at roughly 13 days, under 25 at four. Clone count variance between approximately two-week samples rose with total template count.

A word on this clone: No antigen is known for it.

V was pared by 4 bases and J by 3 bases, with 3 bases of the junction left unmatched. The germline gives CDR1 SGDLS, CDR2 YYNGEE. This CDR3 is built from 16 residues. Profiled with immunoSEQ multiplex PCR; TCRdb holds only in-frame clones, not every one. The repertoire holds about 100,000 clones, with about 87% as singletons. Source material: blood. The J gene is TRBJ2-2, the V gene TRBV9; 13 bases map to TRBD2. This receptor was taken from a person between 18 and 75 years old in good health. CDR3 coding DNA: TGTGCCAGCAGCAGAGGGACTAGCGGGGACACCGGGGAGCTGTTTTTT. Translating it yields CASSRGTSGDTGELFF.